These 11 T cell receptor beta chains originate from one sample sequenced in a study of neurological immune-mediated disorders (dated by TCRdb to about 2019). Library method: 5' RACE. These reads were obtained on an Illumina HiSeq 2500. TCRdb passed the public sequencing reads through fastp at Q25 and MiXCR, retaining productive beta sequences. All rows with the same CDR3 protein become a single entry with the most common DNA and genes. The table for this sample lists roughly 28,000 distinct CDR3 sequences; approximately 12% of them were counted only once. The top ten hold 7.8% of the sample. The sequencing sample was made of PBMCs. These receptors came from a man in his 60s in good health.

In its sample, this clonotype was seen many times. This chain links TRBV20-1 with TRBJ1-5; the match to TRBD1 covers 8 bases. The junction had 9 bases not matched to a gene; V was cut back by 0 bases and J by 5 bases. Germline assignment: CDR1 DFQATT and CDR2 SNEGSKA (reference sequence). This CDR3 region has 16 residues. Written as DNA, the CDR3 is TGCAGTGCTAGAGACGCCGGACAGGGAGGCGATCAGCCCCAGCATTTT. Protein sequence: CSARDAGQGGDQPQHF.

At least ten counts were recorded for this clonotype. J is TRBJ1-1 and V is TRBV7-9; D is possibly TRBD1 (5 bases). The CDR3 spans 15 residues. The V end was cut by 5 bases, the J end by 4 bases, with 17 bases between. Germline V gene sequence: CDR1 SEHNR, CDR2 FQNEAQ (reference sequence). CDR3 in amino acids: CASSEGGAITTEAFF. CDR3 in DNA: TGTGCCAGCAGCGAAGGAGGGGCGATCACCACTGAAGCTTTCTTT. The variable domain in full, completed from reference TRBV7-9 and TRBJ1-1, reads DTGVSQNPRHKITKRGQNVTFRCDPISEHNRLYWYRQTLGQGPEFLTYFQNEAQLEKSRLLSDRFSAERPKGSFSTLEIQRTEQGDSAMYLCASSEGGAITTEAFFGQGTRLTVV.

This clonotype was counted many times. This rearrangement joins TRBV29-1 to TRBJ2-3; 8 bases map to TRBD1. The CDR3 is 14 amino acids. V was clipped by 4 bases and J by 4 bases; unmatched bases: 7. CDR1 and CDR2 from the germline V gene are SQVTM and ANQGSEA. DNA of the CDR3: TGCAGCGTTGGGGACCAGGGGGCGGCAGATACGCAGTATTTT. This translates into CSVGDQGAADTQYF.

This clonotype showed up many times. The rearrangement links TRBV12-3 or TRBV12-4 to TRBJ2-7; D is unclear. CDR3 length equals 13 residues. Trimming cost V 3 bases and J 3 bases, with 9 bases left between them. CDR3 amino acids: CASSFSLHYEQYF. The CDR3 DNA reads TGTGCCAGCAGTTTCAGCCTCCACTACGAGCAGTACTTC.

This clonotype was seen many times. CDR3 protein: CAISERLRSEAFF. In nucleotides, the CDR3 is TGTGCCATCAGTGAGCGACTGAGGTCTGAAGCTTTCTTT. The chain recombines TRBV10-3 with TRBJ1-1, with D unclear. CDR3 size: 13 residues. Trimming stripped 2 bases from V and 6 bases from J, with 10 bases between. Germline loops: CDR1 ENHRY, CDR2 SYGVKD.

This clonotype was seen many times. The rearrangement links TRBV5-1 to TRBJ2-3, with a tentative D call TRBD1 (6 bases). CDR3 length: 13 amino acids. Germline V lookup: CDR1 SGHRS, CDR2 YFSETQ. V was pared by 1 base and J by 5 bases, with 8 bases between. The CDR3 DNA sequence: TGCGCCAGCAGCTTGCAGGGGATAGATACGCAGTATTTT. The encoded protein is CASSLQGIDTQYF.

This clonotype was seen at least ten times. The V and J genes are TRBV5-1 and TRBJ2-5; TRBD1 aligns across 8 bases. The CDR3 has 13 amino acids. Trimming cost V 4 bases and J 4 bases; bases outside gene matches: 3. Germline V gene sequence: CDR1 SGHRS, CDR2 YFSETQ. The CDR3 protein is CASSAGTGETQYF. The CDR3 region has the DNA TGCGCCAGCAGCGCCGGGACAGGAGAGACCCAGTACTTC.

This clonotype is categorized as medium-sized (0.01 to 0.1%). The genes are TRBV7-9 and TRBJ2-4; D may correspond to TRBD1 or TRBD2 (7 bases each). Between the trimmed V and J ends, which lost 11 bases and 5 bases, there was a span of 13 bases. The CDR3 totals 12 residues. Per germline, CDR1 SEHNR and CDR2 FQNEAQ (reference sequence). The CDR3 region has the DNA TGTGCCGGGGGAGGGGGCGAAAACATTCAGTACTTC. It yields the protein CAGGGGENIQYF.

V usage is TRBV29-1 and J usage is TRBJ1-4, with D perhaps matching TRBD1 (6 bases). V dropped 1 base and J dropped 6 bases, with 15 bases sitting between them. Germline V CDR1 and CDR2: SQVTM, ANQGSEA. There are 15 residues in the CDR3. The DNA for the CDR3 is TGCAGCGTTGAAGGGAGGGGGGGGCAGGATGAAAAACTGTTTTTT. It specifies CSVEGRGGQDEKLFF.

This chain links TRBV29-1 with TRBJ2-6, with 11 bases aligning to TRBD1. V lost 5 bases and J lost 1; bases outside the gene matches: 7. Looked up from germline, CDR1 is SQVTM and CDR2 is ANQGSEA. This CDR3 comprises 17 residues. The CDR3, as DNA: TGCAGCGTTAGTCAGGACAGGGGGCAATCTGGGGCCAACGTCCTGACTTTC. Its translation is CSVSQDRGQSGANVLTF.

The chain uses TRBV29-1 and TRBJ2-3; 7 bases align to TRBD1. The CDR3 is 14 residues long. Losses at the gene ends were 8 bases for V and 5 bases for J; bases not matched to a gene: 13. Germline assignment: CDR1 SQVTM and CDR2 ANQGSEA. CDR3 DNA: TGCAGCAACCGCGGGCACAGGGGAGAAGATACGCAGTATTTT. Amino acids: CSNRGHRGEDTQYF.